Below are 29 T cell receptor beta chains sequenced from a single sample in a study of human T cells and chemical hapten exposure. TCRdb reanalysed the RACE reads using MiXCR and keeps one entry per CDR3 protein. In the table there are tens of thousands of distinct CDR3 sequences, 8% to 10% of which are singletons. Time point: pre-sensitization, week 0. Documented treatment: therapeutic diphenylcyclopropenone sensitization with weekly scalp DPC. The input for sequencing was whole blood, taken in connection with sensitization to the hapten diphenylcyclopropenone (DPC). These receptor sequences come from a woman in her thirties or forties with alopecia areata. Some clones in this sample may be carry-over from other donors' samples.

This clonotype was picked up many times. The chain is built from TRBV6-1 and TRBJ2-3, with 7 bases matching TRBD1. This CDR3 has 13 residues. The germline gives CDR1 MNHNS, CDR2 SASEGT. Unmatched junction bases numbered 6, after V lost 8 bases and J lost 4 bases. As DNA, the CDR3 is TGTGCCAGCCGGGACAGCGAACCAGATACGCAGTATTTT. It codes for CASRDSEPDTQYF.

There are many counts of this clonotype. This chain joins TRBV6-1 and TRBJ2-7; TRBD2 matches 10 bases. Germline-derived CDR1 and CDR2 are MNHNS and SASEGT. The V and J ends lost 6 bases and 3 bases, in that order; junction bases with no gene match: 2. This CDR3 is built from 13 residues. This chain's CDR3 is CASRAGGIYEQYF. The CDR3 nucleotides are TGTGCCAGCAGAGCGGGGGGGATCTACGAGCAGTACTTC.

The sample holds many counts of this clonotype. The chain is built from TRBV18 and TRBJ1-3; 10 bases match TRBD1. CDR1 is KGHSH and CDR2 is LQKENI in the germline V gene. The CDR3 has 23 residues. J was trimmed by 1 base and V by 0 bases; bases with no gene match: 21. CDR3 loop: CASSPPAMRLTLDRGQSGNTIYF. The CDR3 DNA reads as TGTGCCAGCTCACCACCGGCGATGAGACTTACGCTTGACAGGGGGCAATCTGGAAACACCATATATTTT.

This clonotype was detected a few times. CDR3 sequence: CSATTGATEAFF. Here the CDR3 DNA reads TGCAGTGCTACTACAGGTGCTACTGAAGCTTTCTTT. The chain couples TRBV20-1 to TRBJ1-1; tentatively, D is TRBD1 (5 bases). The CDR3 contains 12 residues. Germline-derived CDR1 and CDR2 are DFQATT and SNEGSKA (reference sequence). V was clipped by 4 bases and J by 5 bases, with 11 bases between them.

This clonotype was detected many times. The CDR3 DNA follows: TGTGCCAGCAGTCCCGGGGCGCGGGGGGGCTACAATGAGCAGTTCTTC. This encodes CASSPGARGGYNEQFF. The J gene is TRBJ2-1, the V gene TRBV7-2; 9 nucleotides match TRBD2. After removal of 6 bases from V and 3 bases from J, the junction contained 9 bases not matched to a gene. The CDR3 sequence is 16 residues long. The V gene's germline CDR1 is SGHTA and CDR2 FQGNSA.

The V gene is TRBV15, the J gene TRBJ2-1; D gene uncertain. CDR1 and CDR2 (germline): LNHNV, YYDKDF (reference sequence). Trimming left V 5 bases short and J 0 bases short, with 8 bases between. CDR3 length: 14 amino acids. The CDR3 DNA reads TGTGCCACCAGCGGGCTCAGCTCCTACAATGAGCAGTTCTTC. This translates into CATSGLSSYNEQFF.

This clonotype was detected ten times or more. The rearrangement links TRBV5-1 to TRBJ2-3; TRBD2 matches 13 bases. The germline V gene has CDR1 SGHRS and CDR2 YFSETQ. CDR3 size: 16 residues. The V gene end was trimmed by 4 bases and the J gene end by 2 bases; junction bases not matched to a gene: 4. The CDR3 DNA reads as TGCGCCAGCAGCCCGGGGACTAGCGGGGACACAGATACGCAGTATTTT. Encoded protein: CASSPGTSGDTDTQYF. Full variable domain (remainder filled in from reference TRBV5-1 and TRBJ2-3): KAGVTQTPRYLIKTRGQQVTLSCSPISGHRSVSWYQQTPGQGLQFLFEYFSETQRNKGNFPGRFSGRQFSNSRSEMNVSTLELGDSALYLCASSPGTSGDTDTQYFGPGTRLTVL.

As for this clonotype: This may arise from a read error, as a much more abundant clone is one base away. The chain combines TRBV29-1 with TRBJ2-1; D remains ambiguous. Germline V gene sequence: CDR1 SQVTM, CDR2 ANQGSEA. V was pared by 7 bases and J by 8 bases, with 12 bases between. The CDR3 extends over 11 amino acids. The CDR3 nucleotides are TGCAGCGGGGCCCTAGATCATGAGCAGTTCTTC. Residues: CSGALDHEQFF.

This clonotype occurred many times. This CDR3 is CASSSPGGIAKNIQYF. The CDR3 DNA follows: TGTGCCAGCAGCTCCCCAGGGGGGATAGCCAAAAACATTCAGTACTTC. This sequence joins TRBV7-2 and TRBJ2-4; D is possibly TRBD1 (7 bases). CDR1 SGHTA and CDR2 FQGNSA come from the germline V gene. CDR3 size: 16 residues. The V and J ends lost 4 bases and 0 bases respectively, with 13 bases between them.

This clonotype showed up many times. The rearrangement uses TRBV19 and TRBJ2-1, with D unclear. The germline CDR1 and CDR2 sequences are LNHDA and SQIVND (reference sequence). The CDR3 contains 12 residues. Trimming removed 6 bases from V and 8 bases from J, with 11 bases in between. The CDR3: CASSWGIHEQFF. CDR3 in DNA: TGTGCCAGTAGCTGGGGAATCCATGAGCAGTTCTTC.

At least ten counts were recorded for this clonotype. The chain uses TRBV4-1 and TRBJ2-7, with D maybe TRBD2 (6 bases). The V end was cut by 0 bases, the J end by 6 bases, with 12 bases between. The V gene's germline CDR1 is MGHRA and CDR2 YSYEKL. The CDR3 consists of 14 residues. The chain's CDR3 is CASSQDRLGPEQYF. The CDR3 nucleotides are TGCGCCAGCAGCCAAGACCGACTAGGGCCCGAGCAGTACTTC.

This clonotype was seen more than once but under ten times. The V call is TRBV5-4, the J call TRBJ1-1, with 7 bases matching TRBD1. Germline values: CDR1 SGHNT, CDR2 YYREEE (reference sequence). CDR3 size: 16 residues. Unmatched junction bases numbered 9, after V lost 3 bases and J lost 1 base. DNA of the CDR3: TGTGCCAGCAGCTCCGCGAAGGGGGCCCCGAACACTGAAGCTTTCTTT. Its translation: CASSSAKGAPNTEAFF.

The chain carries TRBV11-3 and TRBJ2-2, with 8 bases lining up with TRBD1. The CDR3 spans 14 residues. Germline CDR1 reads SGHNT; CDR2 reads YENEEA. V lost 4 bases to trimming and J lost 6 bases; unmatched junction nucleotides: 4. The CDR3 loop is CASSSPGGPGELFF. The CDR3 bases are TGTGCCAGCAGCTCCCCAGGGGGCCCCGGGGAGCTGTTTTTT.

This clonotype was counted at least ten times. The J gene is TRBJ2-7, the V gene TRBV6-6, with 9 nucleotides matching TRBD1. The CDR3 consists of 13 residues. Germline V CDR1 and CDR2: MNHNY, SVGAGI (reference sequence). Trimming at V came to 9 bases and at J to 5 bases, leaving 8 bases not matched to a gene. CDR3 in DNA: TGTGCCAGTCGGACACGGACAGGGGACGAGCAGTACTTC. Translating gives CASRTRTGDEQYF.

This chain links TRBV28 with TRBJ2-3; D tentatively fits TRBD1 or TRBD2 (5 bases each). The V gene lost 4 bases and the J gene lost 2 bases, with 19 bases spanning the gap. The germline CDR1 and CDR2 sequences are MDHEN and SYDVKM. This CDR3 comprises 17 residues. Here the CDR3 DNA reads TGTGCCAGCAGTTCACCACCTCCCAGGGACCCCACAGATACGCAGTATTTT. Its translation is CASSSPPPRDPTDTQYF. Based on the CDR3 plus reference TRBV28 and TRBJ2-3, the full variable domain is DVKVTQSSRYLVKRTGEKVFLECVQDMDHENMFWYRQDPGLGLRLIYFSYDVKMKEKGDIPEGYSVSREKKERFSLILESASTNQTSMYLCASSSPPPRDPTDTQYFGPGTRLTVL.

This clonotype was counted ten times or more. This sequence joins TRBV6-2 or TRBV6-3 and TRBJ2-4, with TRBD2 matching over 9 bases. Germline V CDR1 and CDR2: MNHEY, SVGEGT. Germline trimming cut 7 bases from V and 8 bases from J; bases unmatched to any gene: 6. The CDR3 has 13 residues. The CDR3 loop reads CASKLAGGDIQYF. For the CDR3, the DNA is TGTGCCAGCAAACTAGCGGGCGGGGACATTCAGTACTTC.

This clonotype was picked up many times. The J gene is TRBJ2-7, the V gene TRBV7-9; 7 nucleotides line up with TRBD1. V lost 5 bases, J lost 1 base, and 8 bases stayed unmatched. Germline lookup yields CDR1 SEHNR and CDR2 FQNEAQ (reference sequence). The CDR3 runs to 15 residues. The CDR3 DNA sequence: TGTGCCAGCAGCGCTTCCGGGACAGTATCCTACGAGCAGTACTTC. Translating gives CASSASGTVSYEQYF.

This clonotype was seen a few times. V usage is TRBV2 and J usage is TRBJ2-7, with 8 positions matching TRBD1. Trimming took 6 bases from V and 7 from J; bases not matched to a gene: 14. CDR3 length: 15 residues. In germline, CDR1 is SNHLY, CDR2 FYNNEI. The CDR3 DNA follows: TGTGCCAGCAGCCGAGACAGGGGACCCTACGAAGAGCAGTACTTC. The encoded protein is CASSRDRGPYEEQYF.

The chain carries TRBV7-2 and TRBJ2-7; D tentatively fits TRBD1 or TRBD2 (5 bases each). Trimming cost V 5 bases and J 6 bases, with 14 bases left between them. The CDR3 spans 13 residues. Germline CDR1 and CDR2: SGHTA and FQGNSA. The DNA of the CDR3 is TGTGCCAGCAGCCCAGGGCCGGGGAGCGAGCAGTACTTC. Protein product: CASSPGPGSEQYF.

This clonotype was counted ten times or more. The chain combines TRBV20-1 with TRBJ2-3; 11 bases are shared with TRBD1. The CDR3 is 14 amino acids. Per the germline V gene, CDR1 is DFQATT and CDR2 is SNEGSKA (reference sequence). The ends lost 5 bases at V and 4 bases at J; junction bases unmatched: 5. The CDR3 DNA follows: TGCAGTGCTCCCAGGACAGGGGGCCCAGATACGCAGTATTTT. Amino acids: CSAPRTGGPDTQYF.

This clonotype was detected many times. The chain recombines TRBV28 with TRBJ2-7; no clear D. Germline CDR1 and CDR2: MDHEN and SYDVKM. The CDR3 spans 16 residues. Trimming cost V 6 bases and J 2 bases, with 20 bases left between them. The CDR3 sequence: CASRPPGRLGPYEQYF. The CDR3 DNA sequence: TGTGCCAGCAGGCCCCCCGGACGGCTAGGCCCCTACGAGCAGTACTTC.

This rearrangement joins TRBV13 to TRBJ2-3, with D tentatively TRBD1 or TRBD2 (5 bases each). This CDR3 comprises 15 residues. The V and J ends lost 4 bases and 5 bases respectively, with 16 bases between them. Germline V gene data show CDR1 as PRHDT and CDR2 as FYEKMQ (reference sequence). CDR3 sequence: CASSSLRGLGDTQYF. The CDR3 region has the DNA TGTGCCAGCAGCTCTTTGAGGGGCCTGGGAGATACGCAGTATTTT.

This clonotype was seen at least ten times. The chain joins TRBV11-2 to TRBJ1-6; perhaps TRBD1 as D (5 bases). The CDR3 extends over 15 amino acids. The germline V and J ends were trimmed by 5 bases and 9 bases, with 17 bases remaining between them. Germline CDR1 is SGHAT and CDR2 is FQNNGV. CDR3 loop: CASSPGDWPVSPLHF. The CDR3 DNA is TGTGCCAGCAGCCCCGGGGACTGGCCGGTTTCACCCCTCCACTTT.

Only a few counts were recorded for this clonotype. The rearrangement joins TRBV27 to TRBJ2-3; possibly TRBD1 for D (6 bases). The germline gives CDR1 MNHEY, CDR2 SMNVEV (reference sequence). V lost 8 bases and J 4 bases, leaving 16 bases between the germline ends. The CDR3 has 14 amino acids. The CDR3 DNA sequence: TGTGCCAGCGACAGGCTCCTGCCTGCAGATACGCAGTATTTT. Translation: CASDRLLPADTQYF.

There are many counts of this clonotype. This chain connects TRBV7-9 to TRBJ2-1, with a weak D call TRBD1 (5 bases). CDR3 length: 14 residues. V lost 4 bases to trimming and J lost 7 bases, with 14 bases between them. Germline CDR1 reads SEHNR; CDR2 reads FQNEAQ (reference sequence). The CDR3 protein is CASSSTRQINEQFF. In nucleotides, the CDR3 is TGTGCCAGCAGCTCGACTCGACAGATTAATGAGCAGTTCTTC.

This clonotype was observed at least ten times. J is TRBJ2-5 and V is TRBV7-9; tentative D call: TRBD2 (6 bases). V shed 7 bases and J shed 4 bases, with 22 bases lying between them. The germline V gene has CDR1 SEHNR and CDR2 FQNEAQ (reference sequence). This CDR3 spans 16 amino acids. The DNA for the CDR3 is TGTGCCAGCACCTCGACTTTGGAGGGGCCGGCAGAGACCCAGTACTTC. Its protein product is CASTSTLEGPAETQYF.

The chain uses TRBV5-6 and TRBJ2-3, with TRBD2 matching 11 bases. The V segment lost 4 bases and the J segment 2 bases; nucleotides outside the gene matches: 6. Germline V gene lookup returns CDR1 SGHDT and CDR2 YYEEEE. The CDR3 runs 16 residues. DNA for the CDR3: TGTGCCAGCAGCCTTCTAGCGGGGGGCCTCACAGATACGCAGTATTTT. Translated: CASSLLAGGLTDTQYF. Using reference TRBV5-6 and TRBJ2-3 for the parts outside the CDR3, the full variable domain is DAGVTQSPTHLIKTRGQQVTLRCSPKSGHDTVSWYQQALGQGPQFIFQYYEEEERQRGNFPDRFSGHQFPNYSSELNVNALLLGDSALYLCASSLLAGGLTDTQYFGPGTRLTVL.

This clonotype was counted only a few times. This chain links TRBV28 with TRBJ1-5; D is perhaps TRBD1 (5 bases). Germline values: CDR1 MDHEN, CDR2 SYDVKM. This CDR3 has 13 residues. Trimming stripped 5 bases from V and 0 bases from J, with 5 bases between. The CDR3 spells CASSDSSNQPQHF. As DNA, the CDR3 is TGTGCCAGCAGTGACAGTAGCAATCAGCCCCAGCATTTT.

This clonotype was found many times. The chain has TRBV24-1 and TRBJ2-6; 8 bases are a match to TRBD1. Germline V gene lookup returns CDR1 KGHDR and CDR2 SFDVKD. The CDR3 has 15 amino acids. Trimming cost V 10 bases and J 0 bases; bases outside gene matches: 4. CDR3 DNA: TGTGCCACAGGGGACAGGAGCTCTGGGGCCAACGTCCTGACTTTC. Its translation: CATGDRSSGANVLTF.